Listed below are T cell receptor beta chains from one sample, sequenced in a study of blood T cells in healthy people across ages. MiXCR, applied by TCRdb to the 5' RACE reads, yields one record per CDR3 protein. The sample has approximately 880,000 distinct CDR3 sequences; around 48% are singletons. The specimen sequenced was blood. Receptors were obtained from a man aged 25 to 40 in good health. Both conserved end residues are trimmed from each CDR3. The size field is filled for only some rows; it gives once, few, many or a size class.

v_call clone_size cdr3_aa
TRBV7-8 . ASSSLAGGYTDTQY
TRBV27 . ASSFRQGALYDEQY
TRBV20-1 . SAEPDRVSYEQY
TRBV20-1 few SARGYRWNTEAF
TRBV2 . ASSEVTFGKPHYEQY
TRBV27 few ASSLLPGQGTNTQY
TRBV12-3/TRBV12-4 few ASSLARWTGRDGYT
TRBV29-1 . SVAGRKGTDTQY
TRBV10-3 . AISGQGDNEKLF
TRBV30 once AWSSLGGVNNEQF
TRBV2 . ASRLSSGMKNIQY
TRBV29-1 . AGAVTYNEQF
TRBV6-2/TRBV6-3 few ASSYTSDRGKGYEQY
TRBV6-5 . ASSYSQSSYNEQF
TRBV5-1 many ASSLAGANYGYT
TRBV4-1 . ASSPRLLNTDTQY
TRBV6-1 once ASTLRGGTTNNEQF
TRBV7-2 . ASSSDRGTFTDTQY
TRBV18 few ASSPPGALWGEQY
TRBV30 . AWTGSREQY
TRBV25-1 . ASSAGLNNGYT
TRBV20-1 . SAATLTGILRETQY
TRBV11-2 . ASILTYGTDTQY
TRBV5-1 . ASSLSVGDEQF
TRBV29-1 few SVVRSGETQY
TRBV20-1 . SASGRLSQY
TRBV11-2 . ASSFETGGNNQPQH
TRBV9 . ASSVTGASNTGELF
TRBV9 many ASSVGTLYNEQF
TRBV15 . ATSTSSGLYEQY
TRBV4-3 . ASSQDRGTGYNEQF
TRBV5-4 . ASSLPGPANYGYT
TRBV7-2 . ASSFYAGLDEETQY
TRBV30 . AWFWGPMAF
TRBV7-2 few ASSQTLQFVPEKLF
TRBV6-1 few ASSEGYTYSYEQY
TRBV2 many ASMGTSVAYNEQF
TRBV6-2/TRBV6-3 . ASSSGFYGYT
TRBV7-2 . ASTRTGTDNEQF
TRBV20-1 . SARDLESGGITSYEQY
TRBV7-2 . ASSSLGAEQF
TRBV7-9 . ASSLARLVSDEQF
TRBV7-2 once ASSLVDGPDEKLF
TRBV28 . ASSLGESFSYEQY
TRBV4-2 many ASSQERGDYGYT
TRBV12-3/TRBV12-4 . ASSLSLRRAGELF
TRBV7-2 . ASSLDRALGNIQY
TRBV6-2/TRBV6-3 few ASSPATMTGLSGANVLT
TRBV6-2/TRBV6-3 . ASSYSFSGGYNEQF
TRBV7-3 . ASSLNRDKDTQY
TRBV3-1 . ASSDGQENYEQY
TRBV11-2 . ASSLAPGQGPTEAF
TRBV18 . ASSPQSSSTEAF
TRBV29-1 many SVGRGTGLYEQY
TRBV12-3/TRBV12-4 few ASSRTGAGNSPLH
TRBV2 . ASSEAGQNDYEQY